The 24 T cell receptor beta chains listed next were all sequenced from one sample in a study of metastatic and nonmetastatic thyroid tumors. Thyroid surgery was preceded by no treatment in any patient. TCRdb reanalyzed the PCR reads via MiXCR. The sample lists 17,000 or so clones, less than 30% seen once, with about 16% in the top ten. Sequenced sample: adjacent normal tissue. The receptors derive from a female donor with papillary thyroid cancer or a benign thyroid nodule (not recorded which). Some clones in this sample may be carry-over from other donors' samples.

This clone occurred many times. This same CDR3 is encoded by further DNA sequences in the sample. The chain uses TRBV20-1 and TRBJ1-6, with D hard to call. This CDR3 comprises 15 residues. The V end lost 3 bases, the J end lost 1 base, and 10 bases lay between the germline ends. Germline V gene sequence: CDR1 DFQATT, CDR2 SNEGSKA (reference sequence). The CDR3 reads CSARSRESYNSPLHF. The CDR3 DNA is TGCAGTGCTAGGTCCCGGGAGTCCTATAATTCACCCCTCCACTTT.

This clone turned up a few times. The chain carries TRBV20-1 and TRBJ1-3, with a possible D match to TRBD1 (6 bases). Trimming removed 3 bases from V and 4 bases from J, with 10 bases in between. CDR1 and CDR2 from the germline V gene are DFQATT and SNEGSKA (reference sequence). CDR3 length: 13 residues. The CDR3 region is CSARGTTGNTIYF. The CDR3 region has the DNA TGCAGTGCTAGGGGGACAACCGGAAACACCATATATTTT.

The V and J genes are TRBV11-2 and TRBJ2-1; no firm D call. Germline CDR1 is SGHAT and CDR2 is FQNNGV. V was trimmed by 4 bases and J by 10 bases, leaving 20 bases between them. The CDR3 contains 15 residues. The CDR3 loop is CASSSTQDRPGEQFF. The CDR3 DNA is TGTGCCAGCAGCTCTACACAAGACCGGCCTGGCGAGCAGTTCTTC.

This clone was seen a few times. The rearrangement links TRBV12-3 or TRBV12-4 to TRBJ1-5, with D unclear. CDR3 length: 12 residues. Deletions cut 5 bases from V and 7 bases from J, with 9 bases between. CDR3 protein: CASSPYSQPQHF. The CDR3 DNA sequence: TGTGCCAGCAGTCCATACTCACAGCCCCAGCATTTT.

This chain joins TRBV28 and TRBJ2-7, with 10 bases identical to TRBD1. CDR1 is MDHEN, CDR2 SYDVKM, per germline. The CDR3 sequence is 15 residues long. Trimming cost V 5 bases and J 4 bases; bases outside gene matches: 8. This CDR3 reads CASSIPGTGVYEQYF. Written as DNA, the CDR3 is TGTGCCAGCAGTATTCCCGGGACAGGGGTTTACGAGCAGTACTTC.

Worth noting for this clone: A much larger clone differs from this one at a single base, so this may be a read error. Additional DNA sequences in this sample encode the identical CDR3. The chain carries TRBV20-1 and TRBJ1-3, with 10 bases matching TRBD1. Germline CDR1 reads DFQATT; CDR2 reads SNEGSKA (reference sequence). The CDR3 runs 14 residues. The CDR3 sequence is CSALGQGVGNTIYF. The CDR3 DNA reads TGTAGTGCCTTAGGACAGGGGGTCGGAAACACCATATATTTT.

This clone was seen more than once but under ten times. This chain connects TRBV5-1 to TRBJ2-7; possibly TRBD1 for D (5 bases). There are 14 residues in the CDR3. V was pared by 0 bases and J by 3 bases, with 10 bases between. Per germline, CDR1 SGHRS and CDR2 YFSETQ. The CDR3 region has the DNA TGCGCCAGCAGCTTGGTTCAGGGAAACTACGAGCAGTACTTC. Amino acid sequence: CASSLVQGNYEQYF.

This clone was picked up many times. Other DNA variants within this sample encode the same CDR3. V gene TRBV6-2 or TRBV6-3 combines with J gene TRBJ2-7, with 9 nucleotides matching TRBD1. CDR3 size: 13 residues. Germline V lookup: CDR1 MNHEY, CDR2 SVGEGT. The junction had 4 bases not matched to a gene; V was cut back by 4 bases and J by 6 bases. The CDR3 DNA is TGTGCCAGCAGTTTTGGGACAGGGTCCGAGCAGTACTTC. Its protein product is CASSFGTGSEQYF.

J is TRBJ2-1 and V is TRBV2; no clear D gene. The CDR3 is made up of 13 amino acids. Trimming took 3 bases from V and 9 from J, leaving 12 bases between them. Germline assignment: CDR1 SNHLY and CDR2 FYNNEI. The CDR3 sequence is CASSDRRMSEQFF. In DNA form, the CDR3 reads TGTGCCAGCAGTGACCGTAGGATGAGTGAGCAGTTCTTC.

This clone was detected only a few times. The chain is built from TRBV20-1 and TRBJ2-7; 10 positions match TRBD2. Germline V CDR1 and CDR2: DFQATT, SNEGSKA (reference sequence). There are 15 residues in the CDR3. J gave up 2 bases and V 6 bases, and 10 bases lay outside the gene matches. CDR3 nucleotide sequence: TGCAGTGCGCGAACCGGGACTAGCGAGACCTACGAGCAGTACTTC. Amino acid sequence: CSARTGTSETYEQYF.

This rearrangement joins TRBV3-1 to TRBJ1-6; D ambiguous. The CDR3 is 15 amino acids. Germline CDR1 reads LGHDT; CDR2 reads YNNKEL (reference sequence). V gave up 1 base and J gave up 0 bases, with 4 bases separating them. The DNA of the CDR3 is TGTGCCAGCAGCCAAGGTAGCTCCTATAATTCACCCCTCCACTTT. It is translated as CASSQGSSYNSPLHF.

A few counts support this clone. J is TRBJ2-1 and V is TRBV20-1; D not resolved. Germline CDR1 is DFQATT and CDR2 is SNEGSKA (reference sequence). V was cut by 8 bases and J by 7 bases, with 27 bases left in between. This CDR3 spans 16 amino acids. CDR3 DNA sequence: TGCAGTCTCGAGTGGTCTTGCGCGGATCGCCGAAATGAGCAGTTCTTC. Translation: CSLEWSCADRRNEQFF.

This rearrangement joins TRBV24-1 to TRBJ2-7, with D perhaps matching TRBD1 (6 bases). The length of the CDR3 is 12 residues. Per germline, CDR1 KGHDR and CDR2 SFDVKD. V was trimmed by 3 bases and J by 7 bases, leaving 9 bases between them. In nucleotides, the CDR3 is TGTGCCACCAGTGATCGAAGGGGGGAGCAGTACTTC. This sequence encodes CATSDRRGEQYF.

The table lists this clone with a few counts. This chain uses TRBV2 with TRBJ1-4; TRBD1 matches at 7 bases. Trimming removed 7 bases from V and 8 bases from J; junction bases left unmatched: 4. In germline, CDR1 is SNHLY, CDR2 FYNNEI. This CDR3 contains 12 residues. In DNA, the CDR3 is TGTGCCAGCAAAGGGGGCTGGGAAAAACTGTTTTTT. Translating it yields CASKGGWEKLFF.

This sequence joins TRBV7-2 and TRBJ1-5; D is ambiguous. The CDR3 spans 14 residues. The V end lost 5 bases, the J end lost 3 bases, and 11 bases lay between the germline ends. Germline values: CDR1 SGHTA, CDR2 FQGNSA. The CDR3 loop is CASSPGPYNQPQHF. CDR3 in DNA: TGTGCCAGCAGCCCCGGACCTTACAATCAGCCCCAGCATTTT.

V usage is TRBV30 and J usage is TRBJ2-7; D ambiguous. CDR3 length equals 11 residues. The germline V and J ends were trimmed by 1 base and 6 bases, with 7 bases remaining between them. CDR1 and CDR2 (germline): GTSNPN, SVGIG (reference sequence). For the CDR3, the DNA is TGTGCCTGGAGTGACTTATGCGAGCAGTACTTC. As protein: CAWSDLCEQYF.

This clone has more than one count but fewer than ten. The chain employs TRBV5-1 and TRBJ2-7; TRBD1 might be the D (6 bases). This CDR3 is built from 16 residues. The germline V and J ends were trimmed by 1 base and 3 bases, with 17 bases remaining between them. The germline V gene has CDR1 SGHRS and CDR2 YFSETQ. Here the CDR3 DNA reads TGCGCCAGCAGCTTGCGAACAGGGTCCCAGGGCTACGAGCAGTACTTC. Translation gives CASSLRTGSQGYEQYF.

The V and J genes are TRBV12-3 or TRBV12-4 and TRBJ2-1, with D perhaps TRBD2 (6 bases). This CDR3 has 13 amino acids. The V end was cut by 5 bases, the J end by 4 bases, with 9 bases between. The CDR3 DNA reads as TGTGCCAGCAGTCGCCTAGCGTACAATGAGCAGTTCTTC. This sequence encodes CASSRLAYNEQFF.

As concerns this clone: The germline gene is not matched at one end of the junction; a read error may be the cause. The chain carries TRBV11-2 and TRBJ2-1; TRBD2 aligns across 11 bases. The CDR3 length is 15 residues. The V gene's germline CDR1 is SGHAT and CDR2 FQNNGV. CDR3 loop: CASSSPGLADSGTIF. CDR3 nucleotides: TGTGCCAGCAGCTCCCCGGGACTAGCGGACTCCGGAACCATCTTC.

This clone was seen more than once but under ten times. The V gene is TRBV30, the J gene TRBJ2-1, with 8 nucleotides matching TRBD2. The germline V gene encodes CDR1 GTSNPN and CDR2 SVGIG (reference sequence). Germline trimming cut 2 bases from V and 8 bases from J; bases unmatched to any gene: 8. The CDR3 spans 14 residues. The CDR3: CAWSPLAAGDEQFF. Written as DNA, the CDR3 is TGTGCCTGGAGTCCACTAGCGGCAGGGGATGAGCAGTTCTTC.

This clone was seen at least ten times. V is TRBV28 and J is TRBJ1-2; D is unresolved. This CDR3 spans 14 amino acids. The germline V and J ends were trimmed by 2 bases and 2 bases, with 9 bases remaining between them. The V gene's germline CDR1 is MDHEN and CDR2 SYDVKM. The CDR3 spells CASSLRPMNYGYTF. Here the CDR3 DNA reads TGTGCCAGCAGTTTACGACCGATGAACTATGGCTACACCTTC.

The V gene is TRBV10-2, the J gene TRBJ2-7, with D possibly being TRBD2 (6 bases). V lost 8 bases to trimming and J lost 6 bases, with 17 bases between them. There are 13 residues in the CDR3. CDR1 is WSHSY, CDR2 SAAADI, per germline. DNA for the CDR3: TGCGCCAGCCGACTAGGGGCGCGTTCCGAGCAGTACTTC. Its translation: CASRLGARSEQYF.

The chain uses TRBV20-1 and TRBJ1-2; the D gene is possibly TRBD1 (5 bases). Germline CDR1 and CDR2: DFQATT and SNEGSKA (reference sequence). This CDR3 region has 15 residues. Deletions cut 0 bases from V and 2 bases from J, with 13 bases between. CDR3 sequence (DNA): TGCAGTGCTAGAGATTTCACAGGCGCAAACTATGGCTACACCTTC. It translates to CSARDFTGANYGYTF.

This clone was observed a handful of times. CDR3 nucleotide sequence: TGTGCCACCAGCAGGGCTAGCGGGAGTCGGCAGTACTTC. It specifies CATSRASGSRQYF. The chain is built from TRBV15 and TRBJ2-7; 10 positions agree with TRBD2. This CDR3 has 13 residues. Germline-derived CDR1 and CDR2 are LNHNV and YYDKDF (reference sequence). V trimming: 3 bases; J trimming: 9 bases; junction bases outside the gene matches: 5.